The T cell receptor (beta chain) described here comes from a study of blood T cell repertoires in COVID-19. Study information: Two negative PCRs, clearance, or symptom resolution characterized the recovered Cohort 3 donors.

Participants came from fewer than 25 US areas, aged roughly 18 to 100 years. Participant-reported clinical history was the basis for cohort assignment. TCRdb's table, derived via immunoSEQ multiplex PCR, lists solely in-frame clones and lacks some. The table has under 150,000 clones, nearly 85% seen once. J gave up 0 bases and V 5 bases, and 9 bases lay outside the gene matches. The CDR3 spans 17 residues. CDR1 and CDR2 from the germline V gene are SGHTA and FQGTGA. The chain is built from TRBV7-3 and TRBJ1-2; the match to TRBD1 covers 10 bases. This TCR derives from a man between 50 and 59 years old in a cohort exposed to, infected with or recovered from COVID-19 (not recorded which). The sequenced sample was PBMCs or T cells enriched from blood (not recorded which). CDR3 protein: CASSPGTGEGTNYGYTF. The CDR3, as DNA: TGTGCCAGCAGCCCTGGGACAGGGGAAGGAACTAACTATGGCTACACCTTC.